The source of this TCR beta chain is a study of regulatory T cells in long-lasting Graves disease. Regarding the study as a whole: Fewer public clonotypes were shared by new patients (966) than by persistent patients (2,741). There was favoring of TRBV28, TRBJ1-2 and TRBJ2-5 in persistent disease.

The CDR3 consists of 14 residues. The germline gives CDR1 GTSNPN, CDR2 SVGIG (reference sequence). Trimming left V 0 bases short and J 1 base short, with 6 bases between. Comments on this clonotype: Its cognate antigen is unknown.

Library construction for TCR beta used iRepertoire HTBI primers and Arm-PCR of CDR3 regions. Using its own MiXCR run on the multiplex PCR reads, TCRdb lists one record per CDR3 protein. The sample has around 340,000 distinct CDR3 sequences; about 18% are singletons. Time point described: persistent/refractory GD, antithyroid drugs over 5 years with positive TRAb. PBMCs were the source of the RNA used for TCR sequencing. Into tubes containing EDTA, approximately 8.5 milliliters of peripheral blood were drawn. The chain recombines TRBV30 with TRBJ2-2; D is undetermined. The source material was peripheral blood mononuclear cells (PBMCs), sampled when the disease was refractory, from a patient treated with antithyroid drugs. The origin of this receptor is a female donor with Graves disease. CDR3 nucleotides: TGTGCCTGGAGTGTACAATTGAACACCGGGGAGCTGTTTTTT. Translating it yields CAWSVQLNTGELFF.